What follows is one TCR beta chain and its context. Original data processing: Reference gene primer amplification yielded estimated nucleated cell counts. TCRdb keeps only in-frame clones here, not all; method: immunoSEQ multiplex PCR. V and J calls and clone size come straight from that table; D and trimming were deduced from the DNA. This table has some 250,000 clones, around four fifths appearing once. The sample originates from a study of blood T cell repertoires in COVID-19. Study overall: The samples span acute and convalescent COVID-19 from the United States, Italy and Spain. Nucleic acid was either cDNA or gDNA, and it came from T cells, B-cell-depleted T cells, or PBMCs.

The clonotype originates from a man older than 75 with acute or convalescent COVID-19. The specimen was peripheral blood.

The CDR3 nucleotides read TGTGCCAGTAGTATGGGACAGGAGACAGATACGCAGTATTTT. Protein sequence: CASSMGQETDTQYF. The chain joins TRBV19 to TRBJ2-3, with 8 bases matching TRBD1. Trimming removed 3 bases from V and 3 bases from J; junction bases left unmatched: 2. The CDR3 totals 14 residues. From germline, CDR1 is LNHDA and CDR2 SQIVND (reference sequence).